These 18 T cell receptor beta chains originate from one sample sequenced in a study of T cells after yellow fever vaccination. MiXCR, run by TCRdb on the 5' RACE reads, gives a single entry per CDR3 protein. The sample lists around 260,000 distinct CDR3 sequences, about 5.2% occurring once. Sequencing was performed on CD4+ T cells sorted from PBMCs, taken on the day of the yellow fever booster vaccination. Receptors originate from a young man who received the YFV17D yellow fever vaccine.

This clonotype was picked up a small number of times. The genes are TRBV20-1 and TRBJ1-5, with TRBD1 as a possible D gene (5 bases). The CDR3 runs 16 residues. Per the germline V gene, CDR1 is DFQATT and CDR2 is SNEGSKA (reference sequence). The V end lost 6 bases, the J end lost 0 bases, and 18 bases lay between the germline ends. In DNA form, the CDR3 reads TGCAGTGCCAGGAGAGGGGCGGAATATAGCAATCAGCCCCAGCATTTT. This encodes CSARRGAEYSNQPQHF.

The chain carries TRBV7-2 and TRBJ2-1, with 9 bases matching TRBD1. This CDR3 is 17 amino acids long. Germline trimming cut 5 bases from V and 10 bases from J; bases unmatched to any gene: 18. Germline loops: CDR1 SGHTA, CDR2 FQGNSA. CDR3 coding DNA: TGTGCCAGCAGCCCCCAAGGAGGGACAGGGAGTTTTTCGGAGCAGTTCTTC. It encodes CASSPQGGTGSFSEQFF.

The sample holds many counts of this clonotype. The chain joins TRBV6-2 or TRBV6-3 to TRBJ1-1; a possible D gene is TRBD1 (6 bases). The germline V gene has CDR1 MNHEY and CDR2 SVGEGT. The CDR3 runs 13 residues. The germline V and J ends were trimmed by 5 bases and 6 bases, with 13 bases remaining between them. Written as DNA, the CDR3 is TGTGCCAGCAGTCTACAGGGAGGGGCTGAAGCTTTCTTT. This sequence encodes CASSLQGGAEAFF.

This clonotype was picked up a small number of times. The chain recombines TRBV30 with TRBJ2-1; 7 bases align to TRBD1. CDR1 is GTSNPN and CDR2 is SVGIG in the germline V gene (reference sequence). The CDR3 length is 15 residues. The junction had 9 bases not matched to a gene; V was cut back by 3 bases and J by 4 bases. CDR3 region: CAWRDRALLYNEQFF. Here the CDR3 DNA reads TGTGCCTGGAGAGACAGGGCGTTATTATACAATGAGCAGTTCTTC.

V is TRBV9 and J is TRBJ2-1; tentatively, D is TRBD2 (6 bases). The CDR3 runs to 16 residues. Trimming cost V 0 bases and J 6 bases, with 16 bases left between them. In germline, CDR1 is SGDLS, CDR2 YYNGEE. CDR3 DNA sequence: TGTGCCAGCAGCGTAGCTCAGGGAGGTTTTCGCAATGAGCAGTTCTTC. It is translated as CASSVAQGGFRNEQFF.

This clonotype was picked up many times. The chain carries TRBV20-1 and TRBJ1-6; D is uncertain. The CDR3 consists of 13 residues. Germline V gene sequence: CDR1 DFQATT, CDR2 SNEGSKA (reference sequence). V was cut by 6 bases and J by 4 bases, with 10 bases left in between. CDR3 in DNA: TGCAGTGCCCCGGGAATGTATAATTCACCCCTCCACTTT. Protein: CSAPGMYNSPLHF.

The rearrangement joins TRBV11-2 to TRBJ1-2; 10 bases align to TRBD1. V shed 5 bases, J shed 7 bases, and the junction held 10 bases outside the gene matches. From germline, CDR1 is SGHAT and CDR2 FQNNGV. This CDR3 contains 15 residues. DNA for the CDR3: TGTGCCAGCAGCGCCGGGACAGGGGCAAGAGGTGGCTACACCTTC. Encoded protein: CASSAGTGARGGYTF.

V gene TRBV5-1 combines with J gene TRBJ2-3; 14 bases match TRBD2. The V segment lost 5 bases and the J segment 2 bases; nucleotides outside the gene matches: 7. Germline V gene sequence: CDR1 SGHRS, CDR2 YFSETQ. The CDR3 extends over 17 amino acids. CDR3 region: CASRTGLAGGLTDTQYF. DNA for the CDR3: TGCGCCAGCAGAACTGGACTAGCGGGGGGTCTCACAGATACGCAGTATTTT.

The chain's CDR3 is CASSPKTSGTGQETQYF. The CDR3 nucleotides read TGTGCCAGCTCACCCAAGACTAGCGGCACGGGGCAAGAGACCCAGTACTTC. This chain links TRBV18 with TRBJ2-5; 9 bases agree with TRBD2. Germline V gene sequence: CDR1 KGHSH, CDR2 LQKENI. With 3 bases clipped from V and 2 bases from J, the junction kept 10 bases outside the gene matches. The CDR3 runs to 17 residues.

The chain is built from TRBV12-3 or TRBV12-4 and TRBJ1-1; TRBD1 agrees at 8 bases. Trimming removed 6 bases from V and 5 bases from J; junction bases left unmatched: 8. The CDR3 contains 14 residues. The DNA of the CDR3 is TGTGCCAGCAGAGCAAGACAGGGGCTGACTGAAGCTTTCTTT. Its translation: CASRARQGLTEAFF.

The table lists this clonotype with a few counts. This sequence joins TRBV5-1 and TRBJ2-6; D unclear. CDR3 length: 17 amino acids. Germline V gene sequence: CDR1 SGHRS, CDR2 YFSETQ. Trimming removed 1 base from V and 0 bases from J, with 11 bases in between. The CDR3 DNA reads TGCGCCAGCAGCTTGAGAGGTCGCAACTCTGGGGCCAACGTCCTGACTTTC. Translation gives CASSLRGRNSGANVLTF. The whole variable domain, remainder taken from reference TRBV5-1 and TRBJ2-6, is KAGVTQTPRYLIKTRGQQVTLSCSPISGHRSVSWYQQTPGQGLQFLFEYFSETQRNKGNFPGRFSGRQFSNSRSEMNVSTLELGDSALYLCASSLRGRNSGANVLTFGAGSRLTVL.

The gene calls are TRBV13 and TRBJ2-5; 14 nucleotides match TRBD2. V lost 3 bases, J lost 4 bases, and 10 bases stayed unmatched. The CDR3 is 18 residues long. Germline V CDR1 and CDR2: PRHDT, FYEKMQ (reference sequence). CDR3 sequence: CASSFSPTSGGAGETQYF. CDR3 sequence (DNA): TGTGCCAGCAGCTTTTCACCGACTAGCGGGGGGGCCGGAGAGACCCAGTACTTC.

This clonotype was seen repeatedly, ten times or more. The CDR3 nucleotides read TGTGCCAGCAGCTTTAACATCTTCATCCAAGAGACCCAGTACTTC. It specifies CASSFNIFIQETQYF. This sequence joins TRBV5-5 and TRBJ2-5; no clear D gene. The germline CDR1 and CDR2 sequences are SGHKS and YYEKEE (reference sequence). The CDR3 covers 15 residues. The germline V and J ends were trimmed by 2 bases and 1 base, with 12 bases remaining between them.

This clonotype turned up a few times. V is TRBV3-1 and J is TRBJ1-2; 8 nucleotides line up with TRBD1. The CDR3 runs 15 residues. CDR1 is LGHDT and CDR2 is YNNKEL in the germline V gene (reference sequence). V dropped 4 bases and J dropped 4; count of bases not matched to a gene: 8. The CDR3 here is CASSPGGAWSYGYTF. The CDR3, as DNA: TGTGCCAGCAGCCCAGGGGGCGCTTGGAGCTATGGCTACACCTTC.

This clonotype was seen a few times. The chain's CDR3 is CSAPLRTGGGEPQHF. The CDR3 DNA follows: TGCAGTGCCCCTCTCCGGACAGGGGGGGGGGAGCCCCAGCATTTT. The chain employs TRBV20-1 and TRBJ1-5; TRBD1 matches 10 bases. The trim removed 6 bases at V and 8 bases at J, leaving 13 bases unmatched. In germline, CDR1 is DFQATT, CDR2 SNEGSKA (reference sequence). There are 15 residues in the CDR3.

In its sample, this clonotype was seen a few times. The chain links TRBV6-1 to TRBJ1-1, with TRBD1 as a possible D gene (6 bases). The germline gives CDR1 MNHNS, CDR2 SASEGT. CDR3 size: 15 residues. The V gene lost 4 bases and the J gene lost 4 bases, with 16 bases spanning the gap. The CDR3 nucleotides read TGTGCCAGCAGTGGGTACAGGGATCGGGCCACTGAAGCTTTCTTT. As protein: CASSGYRDRATEAFF.

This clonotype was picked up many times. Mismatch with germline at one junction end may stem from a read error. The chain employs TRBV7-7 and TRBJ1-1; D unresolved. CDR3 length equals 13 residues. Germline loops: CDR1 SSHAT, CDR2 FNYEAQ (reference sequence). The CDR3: CASSEQPSTEAFF. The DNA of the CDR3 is TGTGCTAGCAGCGAACAACCCTCCACTGAAGCTTTCTTT.

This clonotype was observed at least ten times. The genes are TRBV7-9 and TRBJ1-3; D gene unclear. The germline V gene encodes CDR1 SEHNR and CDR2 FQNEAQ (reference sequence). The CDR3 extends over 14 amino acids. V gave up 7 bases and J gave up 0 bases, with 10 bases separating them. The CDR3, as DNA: TGTGCCAGCACCCCCGACTACTCTGGAAACACCATATATTTT. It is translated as CASTPDYSGNTIYF. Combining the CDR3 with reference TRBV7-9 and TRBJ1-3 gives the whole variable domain DTGVSQNPRHKITKRGQNVTFRCDPISEHNRLYWYRQTLGQGPEFLTYFQNEAQLEKSRLLSDRFSAERPKGSFSTLEIQRTEQGDSAMYLCASTPDYSGNTIYFGEGSWLTVV.